Presented here are 6 T cell receptor beta chains from one specimen sequenced in a study of blood T cell repertoires in COVID-19. TCRdb's table, derived via immunoSEQ multiplex PCR, lists solely in-frame clones and lacks some. The sample consists of around 100,000 clones, 88% of them appearing once. Sequencing input: peripheral blood. These receptors were obtained from a human donor in a cohort sampled during active COVID-19.

The V and J genes are TRBV7-2 and TRBJ2-2; no firm D call. Looked up from germline, CDR1 is SGHTA and CDR2 is FQGNSA. This CDR3 comprises 15 residues. Trimming left V 1 base short and J 0 bases short, with 6 bases between. The CDR3 nucleotides read TGTGCCAGCAGCTTAGTTAGCTCGAACACCGGGGAGCTGTTTTTT. Translation: CASSLVSSNTGELFF.

The chain is built from TRBV11-2 and TRBJ2-1; D might be TRBD1 (6 bases). In germline, CDR1 is SGHAT, CDR2 FQNNGV. This CDR3 spans 16 amino acids. The ends were cut back, 4 bases at V and 0 bases at J, with 13 bases in the middle. CDR3 region: CASSSRQAASYNEQFF. CDR3 DNA sequence: TGTGCCAGCAGCTCCCGACAGGCCGCCTCCTACAATGAGCAGTTCTTC.

The chain couples TRBV20-1 to TRBJ2-2, with D tentatively TRBD2 (6 bases). Trimming took 3 bases from V and 4 from J, leaving 15 bases between them. The germline CDR1 and CDR2 sequences are DFQATT and SNEGSKA (reference sequence). The CDR3 contains 15 residues. DNA for the CDR3: TGCAGTGCTAGTGGGCGGGATCGGTTCACCGGGGAGCTGTTTTTT. Encoded protein: CSASGRDRFTGELFF.

The chain links TRBV11-2 to TRBJ2-3, with TRBD2 matching 12 bases. Germline assignment: CDR1 SGHAT and CDR2 FQNNGV. The CDR3 covers 15 residues. V lost 4 bases, J lost 5 bases, and 4 bases stayed unmatched. Here the CDR3 reads CASSSRLAGEDTQYF. In DNA, the CDR3 is TGTGCCAGCAGCTCTCGACTAGCGGGAGAAGATACGCAGTATTTT.

The chain is built from TRBV5-1 and TRBJ1-1, with D possibly being TRBD1 (5 bases). The V and J ends lost 1 base and 2 bases respectively, with 12 bases between them. This CDR3 has 15 amino acids. The germline V gene encodes CDR1 SGHRS and CDR2 YFSETQ. For the CDR3, the DNA is TGCGCCAGCAGCTTGAGTCTAACAGGCAACACTGAAGCTTTCTTT. It codes for CASSLSLTGNTEAFF.

This chain joins TRBV30 and TRBJ2-3; 7 nucleotides align to TRBD1. V was clipped by 2 bases and J by 1 base; unmatched bases: 6. In germline, CDR1 is GTSNPN, CDR2 SVGIG (reference sequence). The CDR3 runs to 15 residues. CDR3 protein: CAWSFHQGGTDTQYF. The DNA of the CDR3 is TGTGCCTGGAGTTTTCATCAGGGGGGCACAGATACGCAGTATTTT. Full variable domain (remainder filled in from reference TRBV30 and TRBJ2-3): SQTIHQWPATLVQPVGSPLSLECTVEGTSNPNLYWYRQAAGRGLQLLFYSVGIGQISSEVPQNLSASRPQDRQFILSSKKLLLSDSGFYLCAWSFHQGGTDTQYFGPGTRLTVL.